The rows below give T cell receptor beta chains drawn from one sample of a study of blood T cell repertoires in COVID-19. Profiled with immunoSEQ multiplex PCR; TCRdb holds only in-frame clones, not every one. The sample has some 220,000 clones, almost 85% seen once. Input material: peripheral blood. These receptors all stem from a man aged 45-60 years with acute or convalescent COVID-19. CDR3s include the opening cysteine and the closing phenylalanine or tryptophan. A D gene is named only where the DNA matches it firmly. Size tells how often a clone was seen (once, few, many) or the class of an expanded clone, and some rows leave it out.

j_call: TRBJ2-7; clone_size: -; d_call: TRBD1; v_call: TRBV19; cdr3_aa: CASNDRVDSYEQYF; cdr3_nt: TGTGCCAGTAACGACAGGGTGGACTCCTACGAGCAGTACTTC
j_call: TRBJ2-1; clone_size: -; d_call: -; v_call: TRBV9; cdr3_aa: CASSVSQRIDNEQFF; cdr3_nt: TGTGCCAGCAGCGTAAGCCAGCGGATAGACAATGAGCAGTTCTTC
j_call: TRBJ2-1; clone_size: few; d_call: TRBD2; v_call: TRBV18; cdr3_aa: CASSPGLAGGQGEQFF; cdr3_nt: TGTGCCAGCTCACCAGGACTAGCGGGAGGGCAGGGTGAGCAGTTCTTC
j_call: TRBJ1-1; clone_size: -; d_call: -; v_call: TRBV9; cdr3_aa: CASSEQGYTEAFF; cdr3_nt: TGTGCCAGCAGCGAACAGGGATACACTGAAGCTTTCTTT
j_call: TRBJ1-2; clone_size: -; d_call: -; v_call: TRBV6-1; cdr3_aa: CASSEEGASSYGYTF; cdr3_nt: TGTGCCAGCAGTGAGGAGGGCGCGTCGTCCTATGGCTACACCTTC
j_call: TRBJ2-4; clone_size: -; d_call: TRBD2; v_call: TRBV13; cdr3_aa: CASSQTSGSGKNIQYF; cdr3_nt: TGTGCCAGCAGCCAGACTAGCGGGAGCGGGAAAAACATTCAGTACTTC
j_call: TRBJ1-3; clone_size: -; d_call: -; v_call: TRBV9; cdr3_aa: CASSVVERLGTIYF; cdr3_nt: TGTGCCAGCAGCGTAGTGGAGCGGCTGGGCACCATATATTTT
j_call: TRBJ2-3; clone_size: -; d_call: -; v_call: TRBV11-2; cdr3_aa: CASSSPAGSDTQYF; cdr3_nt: TGTGCCAGCAGTTCTCCCGCGGGGTCAGATACGCAGTATTTT
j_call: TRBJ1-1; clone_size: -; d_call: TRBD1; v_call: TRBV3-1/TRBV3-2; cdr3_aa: CASSQGQGRVAFF; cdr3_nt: TGTGCCAGCAGCCAAGGACAGGGGCGGGTCGCTTTCTTT
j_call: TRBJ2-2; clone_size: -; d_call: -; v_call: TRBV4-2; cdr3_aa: CASSPSRDTNTGELFF; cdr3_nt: TGTGCCAGCAGCCCCTCCCGGGACACGAACACCGGGGAGCTGTTTTTT
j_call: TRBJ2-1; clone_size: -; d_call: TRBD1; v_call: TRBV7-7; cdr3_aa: CASSLGLGTGTEQFF; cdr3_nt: TGTGCTAGCAGCTTGGGACTTGGGACAGGGACTGAGCAGTTCTTC
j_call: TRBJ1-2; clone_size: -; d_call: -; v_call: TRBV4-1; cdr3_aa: CASSQGQYAYGYTF; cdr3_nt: TGCGCCAGCAGCCAAGGGCAGTACGCCTATGGCTACACCTTC
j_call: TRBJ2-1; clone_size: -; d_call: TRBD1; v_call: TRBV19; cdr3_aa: CASSPDRSSYNEQFF; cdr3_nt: TGTGCCAGTAGTCCGGACAGGAGCTCCTACAATGAGCAGTTCTTC
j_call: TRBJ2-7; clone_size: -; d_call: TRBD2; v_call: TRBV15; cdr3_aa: CATSRGTSPYYEQYF; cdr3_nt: TGTGCCACCAGCAGAGGGACTAGCCCCTACTACGAGCAGTACTTC
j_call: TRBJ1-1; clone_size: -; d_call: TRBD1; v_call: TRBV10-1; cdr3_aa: CASSPQGEGNTEAFF; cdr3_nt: TGCGCCAGCAGTCCCCAGGGGGAAGGGAACACTGAAGCTTTCTTT
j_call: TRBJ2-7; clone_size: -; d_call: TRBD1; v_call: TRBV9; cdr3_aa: CASSAGGRRDRDYEQYF; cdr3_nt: TGTGCCAGCAGCGCGGGGGGTCGGCGGGACAGGGATTACGAGCAGTACTTC
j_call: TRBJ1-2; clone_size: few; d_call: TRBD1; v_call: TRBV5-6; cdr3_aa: CASSFDRGGYTF; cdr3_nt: TGTGCCAGCAGCTTCGACAGGGGTGGCTACACCTTC
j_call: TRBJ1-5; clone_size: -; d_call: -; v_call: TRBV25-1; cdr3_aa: CASSEGGGNQPQHF; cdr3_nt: TGTGCCAGCAGTGAAGGGGGGGGAAATCAGCCCCAGCATTTT
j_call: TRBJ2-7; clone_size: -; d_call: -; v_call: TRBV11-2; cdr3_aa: CASSLGQTYEQYF; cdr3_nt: TGTGCCAGCAGCTTAGGACAAACCTACGAGCAGTACTTC
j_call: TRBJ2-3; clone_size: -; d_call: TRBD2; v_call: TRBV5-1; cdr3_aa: CASSLASGTDTQYF; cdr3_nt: TGCGCCAGCAGCTTGGCTAGCGGAACAGATACGCAGTATTTT
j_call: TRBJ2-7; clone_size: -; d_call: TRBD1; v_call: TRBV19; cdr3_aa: CASSIQGQGANEQYF; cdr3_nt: TGTGCCAGTAGTATCCAGGGACAGGGGGCTAACGAGCAGTACTTC
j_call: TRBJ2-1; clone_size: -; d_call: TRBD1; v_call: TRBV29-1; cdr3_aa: CSGGGTGGLNEQFF; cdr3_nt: TGCAGCGGGGGTGGGACAGGGGGACTGAATGAGCAGTTCTTC
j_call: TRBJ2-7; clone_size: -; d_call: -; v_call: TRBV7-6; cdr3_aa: CASSLGDGDYEQYF; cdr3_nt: TGTGCCAGCAGCTTAGGAGATGGAGACTACGAGCAGTACTTC
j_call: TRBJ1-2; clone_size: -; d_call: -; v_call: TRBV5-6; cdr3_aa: CASSLGRAGYGYTF; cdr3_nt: TGTGCCAGCAGCCTCGGGAGGGCCGGCTATGGCTACACCTTC
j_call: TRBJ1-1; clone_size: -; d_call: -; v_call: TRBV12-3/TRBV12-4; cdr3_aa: CASIAPGNTEAFF; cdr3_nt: TGTGCCAGCATTGCTCCAGGGAACACTGAAGCTTTCTTT
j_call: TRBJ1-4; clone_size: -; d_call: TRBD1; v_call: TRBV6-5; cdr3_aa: CASSPGQTNEKLFF; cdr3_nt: TGTGCCAGCAGTCCGGGACAGACTAATGAAAAACTGTTTTTT
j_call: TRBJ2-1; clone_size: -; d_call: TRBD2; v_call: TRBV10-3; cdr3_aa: CAISESQAGESKFF; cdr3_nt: TGTGCCATCAGTGAGTCTCAAGCGGGAGAATCAAAGTTCTTC
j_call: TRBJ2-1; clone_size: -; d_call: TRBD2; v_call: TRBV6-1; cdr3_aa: CASSDRTSGRRVGFF; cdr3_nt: TGTGCCAGCAGTGACCGGACTAGCGGGAGAAGGGTCGGGTTCTTC
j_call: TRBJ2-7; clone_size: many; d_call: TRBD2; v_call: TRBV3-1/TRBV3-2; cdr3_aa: CASSRSSGGANEQYF; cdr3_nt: TGTGCCAGCAGCCGCTCTAGCGGGGGGGCTAACGAGCAGTACTTC
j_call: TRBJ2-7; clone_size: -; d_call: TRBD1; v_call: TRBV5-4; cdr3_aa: CASSLAGTELYEQYF; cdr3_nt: TGTGCCAGCAGCTTGGCCGGGACAGAGCTCTACGAGCAGTACTTC
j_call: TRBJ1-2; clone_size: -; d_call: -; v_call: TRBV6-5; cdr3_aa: CASGRDRNYGYTF; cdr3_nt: TGTGCCAGCGGGCGAGACAGGAACTATGGCTACACCTTC
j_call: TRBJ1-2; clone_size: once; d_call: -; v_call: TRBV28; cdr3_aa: CASSSQGSQGYTF; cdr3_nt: TGTGCCAGCAGTTCCCAGGGTAGCCAGGGCTACACCTTC
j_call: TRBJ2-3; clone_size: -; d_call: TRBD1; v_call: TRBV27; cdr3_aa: CASSNQGTGSTDTQYF; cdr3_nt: TGTGCCAGCAGTAACCAAGGGACAGGTAGCACAGATACGCAGTATTTT
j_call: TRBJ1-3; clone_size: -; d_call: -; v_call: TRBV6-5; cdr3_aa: CASRAPGSGNTIYF; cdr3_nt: TGTGCCAGCAGAGCCCCAGGGTCAGGAAACACCATATATTTT
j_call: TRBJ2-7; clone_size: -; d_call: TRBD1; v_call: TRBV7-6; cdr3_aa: CASSSGTDYEQYF; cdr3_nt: TGTGCCAGCAGCTCCGGGACAGACTACGAGCAGTACTTC
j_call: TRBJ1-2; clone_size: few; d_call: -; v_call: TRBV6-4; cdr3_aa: CASRPGINYGYTF; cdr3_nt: TGTGCCAGCAGACCGGGAATTAACTATGGCTACACCTTC
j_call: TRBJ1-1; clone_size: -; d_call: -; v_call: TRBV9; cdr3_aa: CASSSRANNEAFF; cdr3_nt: TGTGCCAGCAGCTCCCGAGCGAATAATGAAGCTTTCTTT
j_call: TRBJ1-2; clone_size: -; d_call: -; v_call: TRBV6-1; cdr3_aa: CASSEGGQGPGNYGYTF; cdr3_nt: TGTGCCAGCAGTGAAGGAGGTCAGGGTCCCGGGAACTATGGCTACACCTTC
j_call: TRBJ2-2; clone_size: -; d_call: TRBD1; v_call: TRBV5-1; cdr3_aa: CASSSRDSRTGELFF; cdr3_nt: TGCGCCAGCAGCAGCCGGGACAGCCGAACCGGGGAGCTGTTTTTT
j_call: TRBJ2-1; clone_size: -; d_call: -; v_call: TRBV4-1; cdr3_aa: CASSHLLGGSSSYNEQFF; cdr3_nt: TGCGCCAGCAGCCACCTTCTCGGCGGGTCGAGCTCCTACAATGAGCAGTTCTTC
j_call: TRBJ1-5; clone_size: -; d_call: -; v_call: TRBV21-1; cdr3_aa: CASMKGAGDSNQPQHF; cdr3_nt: TGTGCCAGCATGAAAGGGGCAGGGGATAGCAATCAGCCCCAGCATTTT
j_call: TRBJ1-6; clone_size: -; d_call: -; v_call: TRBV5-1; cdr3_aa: CASSLGQGGAYNSPLHF; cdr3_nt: TGCGCCAGCAGCTTGGGCCAGGGTGGTGCCTATAATTCACCCCTCCACTTT
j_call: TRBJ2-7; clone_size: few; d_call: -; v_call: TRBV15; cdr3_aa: CATSRDRAGADEQYF; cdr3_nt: TGTGCCACCAGCAGAGATCGGGCAGGAGCGGACGAGCAGTACTTC
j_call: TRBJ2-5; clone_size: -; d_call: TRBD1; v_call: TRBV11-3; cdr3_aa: CASTSDRASETQYF; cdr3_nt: TGTGCCAGCACCTCAGACAGGGCTTCAGAGACCCAGTACTTC
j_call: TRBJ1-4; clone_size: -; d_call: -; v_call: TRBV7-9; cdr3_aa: CASSDSSDEKLFF; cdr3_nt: TGTGCCAGCAGCGATTCCAGTGATGAAAAACTGTTTTTT
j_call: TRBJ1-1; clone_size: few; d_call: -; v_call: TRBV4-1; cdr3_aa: CASSHGQPWYTEAFF; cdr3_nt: TGCGCCAGCAGCCATGGGCAGCCGTGGTACACTGAAGCTTTCTTT
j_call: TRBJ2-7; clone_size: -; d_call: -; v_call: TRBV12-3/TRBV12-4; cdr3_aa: CASSFLDEQYF; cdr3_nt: TGTGCCAGCAGTTTTCTCGACGAGCAGTACTTC
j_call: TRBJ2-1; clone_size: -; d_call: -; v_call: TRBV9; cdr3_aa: CASSVVGGLYNEQFF; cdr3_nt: TGTGCCAGCAGCGTAGTCGGGGGGCTGTACAATGAGCAGTTCTTC